Listed below are T cell receptor beta chains from one sample, sequenced in a study of cytomegalovirus exposure and HLA in healthy donors. TCRdb's table, derived via immunoSEQ multiplex PCR, lists solely in-frame clones and lacks some. The table lists approximately 160,000 clones, 77% of them singletons, with 1.2% to 1.5% in the top ten. Sequenced: PBMCs. The receptors shown here come from a woman younger than 45 in good health and CMV-seropositive. Each CDR3 is given with its conserved first and last residue. A D gene is named only where the DNA matches it firmly. The size field is filled for only some rows; it gives once, few, many or a size class.

abundance,j_gene,d_gene,v_gene,CDR3aa,CDR3nt
-,TRBJ2-3,-,TRBV5-1,CASSVGGSTDTQYF,TGCGCCAGCAGTGTAGGAGGGAGCACAGATACGCAGTATTTT
-,TRBJ2-1,TRBD2,TRBV29-1,CSVEPLAGGSEQFF,TGCAGCGTTGAACCCCTAGCGGGAGGTAGTGAGCAGTTCTTC
-,TRBJ1-2,-,TRBV5-8,CASSREGRGYTF,TGTGCCAGCAGCCGTGAGGGTCGCGGCTACACCTTC
-,TRBJ1-1,-,TRBV6-5,CASSHSESLEAFF,TGTGCCAGCAGTCATTCGGAGTCCCTAGAAGCTTTCTTT
-,TRBJ1-1,-,TRBV27,CASRIDRDTEAFF,TGTGCCAGCAGAATCGACAGAGACACTGAAGCTTTCTTT
-,TRBJ2-1,TRBD1,TRBV7-6,CASSLDGTGYNEQFF,TGTGCCAGCAGCTTAGATGGGACAGGGTACAATGAGCAGTTCTTC
few,TRBJ2-7,TRBD2,TRBV7-2,CASSFTGLAGGGNEQYF,TGTGCCAGCAGCTTCACGGGACTAGCGGGAGGGGGGAACGAGCAGTACTTC
-,TRBJ2-7,-,TRBV25-1,CASSEFHGGLGSYEQYF,TGTGCCAGCAGTGAATTTCACGGGGGACTTGGATCCTACGAGCAGTACTTC
-,TRBJ2-1,TRBD2,TRBV7-2,CASSFGLGSYNEQFF,TGTGCCAGCAGCTTCGGACTAGGGTCCTACAATGAGCAGTTCTTC
-,TRBJ1-3,-,TRBV7-2,CASSFLPAGNTIYF,TGTGCCAGCAGCTTCCTCCCAGCTGGAAACACCATATATTTT
-,TRBJ2-7,TRBD2,TRBV9,CASSVEERGYEQYF,TGTGCCAGCAGCGTAGAGGAGCGGGGGTACGAGCAGTACTTC
-,TRBJ1-5,-,TRBV28,CASRDSDRSNQPQHF,TGTGCCAGCCGGGATTCGGACAGAAGCAATCAGCCCCAGCATTTT
-,TRBJ2-5,TRBD2,TRBV2,CASTRAGGETQYF,TGTGCCAGCACCCGAGCGGGGGGGGAGACCCAGTACTTC
-,TRBJ1-1,TRBD1,TRBV10-2,CASSESRATGRVEAFF,TGCGCCAGCAGTGAGTCGCGGGCGACAGGGAGAGTAGAAGCTTTCTTT
-,TRBJ2-1,TRBD1,TRBV7-6,CASSRDRGNEQFF,TGTGCCAGCAGCCGGGACAGGGGTAATGAGCAGTTCTTC
-,TRBJ2-1,-,TRBV9,CASSVGGRTNEQFF,TGTGCCAGCAGCGTAGGTGGGAGGACGAATGAGCAGTTCTTC
-,TRBJ1-1,-,TRBV30,CAGVPRPGKAEAFF,TGTGCCGGCGTCCCCCGTCCAGGGAAAGCTGAAGCTTTCTTT
once,TRBJ2-5,TRBD2,TRBV5-6,CASSLVGRGETQYF,TGTGCCAGCAGCTTGGTAGGGCGGGGGGAGACCCAGTACTTC
-,TRBJ1-4,-,TRBV7-8,CASSLGGGAGEKLFF,TGTGCCAGCAGCTTAGGTGGTGGGGCAGGGGAAAAACTGTTTTTT
-,TRBJ2-2,-,TRBV21-1,CASSRQGGCGKAGTGELFF,TGTGCCAGCAGCCGACAGGGTGGGTGCGGTAAGGCAGGAACCGGGGAGCTGTTTTTT
once,TRBJ2-7,-,TRBV19,CASSIGATVYEQYF,TGTGCCAGTAGTATAGGGGCGACAGTCTACGAGCAGTACTTC
-,TRBJ1-4,-,TRBV2,CACSRGQGEKLFF,TGTGCCTGCAGCCGAGGTCAGGGTGAAAAACTGTTTTTT
-,TRBJ2-2,-,TRBV5-5,CASSFTGHANTGELFF,TGTGCCAGCAGCTTTACAGGTCACGCGAACACCGGGGAGCTGTTTTTT
-,TRBJ1-2,-,TRBV7-8,CASQREPVAYGYTF,TGTGCCTCACAAAGGGAGCCCGTAGCCTATGGCTACACCTTC
once,TRBJ2-7,TRBD2,TRBV30,CAWSVPSGIPYEQYF,TGTGCCTGGAGTGTTCCCAGCGGGATCCCCTACGAGCAGTACTTC
-,TRBJ1-2,-,TRBV19,CASNGFTEATGTYGYTF,TGTGCCAGTAATGGATTTACTGAGGCTACGGGTACCTATGGCTACACCTTC
-,TRBJ1-2,-,TRBV9,CASSSTGSARYGYTF,TGTGCCAGCAGCTCTACCGGGTCCGCCCGGTATGGCTACACCTTC
-,TRBJ1-2,TRBD1,TRBV18,CASSPDRGHGYTF,TGTGCCAGCTCACCGGACAGGGGCCATGGCTACACCTTC
few,TRBJ2-1,TRBD1,TRBV6-1,CASSPTGGNEQFF,TGTGCCAGCAGTCCTACAGGGGGCAATGAGCAGTTCTTC
-,TRBJ1-1,TRBD1,TRBV5-6,CASKQGQENTEAFF,TGTGCCAGCAAACAGGGGCAGGAGAACACTGAAGCTTTCTTT
-,TRBJ2-7,TRBD1,TRBV6-1,CASSPGTGPYEQYF,TGTGCCAGCAGTCCCGGGACAGGCCCCTACGAGCAGTACTTC
-,TRBJ2-7,-,TRBV9,CASSAGLPWVEQYF,TGTGCCAGCAGCGCAGGACTACCTTGGGTTGAGCAGTACTTC
once,TRBJ1-5,TRBD1,TRBV19,CASTTGQGNSNQPQHF,TGTGCCAGTACCACGGGACAGGGCAATAGCAATCAGCCCCAGCATTTT
-,TRBJ1-1,TRBD1,TRBV18,CASSPGQENTEAFF,TGTGCCAGCTCACCGGGACAGGAGAACACTGAAGCTTTCTTT
-,TRBJ2-3,-,TRBV5-1,CASSYRQGTDTQYF,TGCGCCAGCAGCTACAGACAGGGCACAGATACGCAGTATTTT
-,TRBJ2-3,TRBD1,TRBV5-1,CASSLGLADRNTDTQYF,TGCGCCAGCAGCTTGGGTCTGGCGGACAGGAACACAGATACGCAGTATTTT
-,TRBJ2-1,TRBD2,TRBV5-1,CASSSRLAGGNEQFF,TGCGCCAGCAGCTCGAGACTAGCGGGAGGCAATGAGCAGTTCTTC
-,TRBJ2-2,TRBD2,TRBV5-1,CASSGTSGSSGTGELFF,TGCGCCAGCTCCGGGACTAGCGGATCGAGTGGCACCGGGGAGCTGTTTTTT
-,TRBJ1-4,-,TRBV4-2,CASSQDRGRVGEKLFF,TGTGCCAGCAGCCAAGATCGAGGGAGGGTCGGAGAAAAACTGTTTTTT
-,TRBJ2-3,-,TRBV7-8,CASSLDRVSGTDTQYF,TGTGCCAGCAGCTTAGATCGGGTTAGTGGGACAGATACGCAGTATTTT
-,TRBJ2-5,-,TRBV4-1,CASSQVGTPLQTQYF,TGCGCCAGCAGCCAAGTGGGGACACCGCTCCAGACCCAGTACTTC
-,TRBJ2-3,TRBD2,TRBV7-8,CASSLEYSGRASRTDTQYF,TGTGCCAGCAGCTTAGAGTATAGCGGGAGGGCCTCTCGCACAGATACGCAGTATTTT
-,TRBJ1-1,-,TRBV6-5,CASSYSGSEAFF,TGTGCCAGCAGTTACTCGGGCAGTGAAGCTTTCTTT
-,TRBJ2-5,-,TRBV10-3,CAISEYREETQYF,TGTGCCATCAGTGAGTACAGAGAGGAGACCCAGTACTTC
-,TRBJ2-5,TRBD1,TRBV4-3,CASSLDRRQETQYF,TGCGCCAGCAGCCTGGACAGGAGACAAGAGACCCAGTACTTC
-,TRBJ2-3,-,TRBV6-6,CASSYFPSTDTQYF,TGTGCCAGCAGTTACTTTCCCTCCACAGATACGCAGTATTTT
-,TRBJ2-3,TRBD2,TRBV6-8,CASSTTKREGTDTQYF,TGTGCCAGCAGCACTACTAAGCGGGAGGGCACAGATACGCAGTATTTT
few,TRBJ1-5,TRBD1,TRBV9,CASSATGGGPRDQPQHF,TGTGCCAGCAGCGCGACAGGGGGCGGACCAAGGGATCAGCCCCAGCATTTT
-,TRBJ2-2,-,TRBV5-1,CASSFLSTGELFF,TGCGCCAGCAGCTTTTTGAGCACCGGGGAGCTGTTTTTT
once,TRBJ2-3,-,TRBV28,CASSYVTDTQYF,TGTGCCAGCAGCTATGTCACAGATACGCAGTATTTT
-,TRBJ2-1,TRBD1,TRBV5-1,CASSPAPGTGRTNEQFF,TGCGCCAGCAGCCCGGCCCCGGGGACAGGGAGGACGAATGAGCAGTTCTTC
few,TRBJ1-5,TRBD1,TRBV6-1,CASRTGEGQPQHF,TGTGCCAGTAGGACAGGGGAGGGTCAGCCCCAGCATTTT
-,TRBJ1-1,-,TRBV27,CASSLARVGTEAFF,TGTGCCAGCAGTTTGGCCAGGGTAGGCACTGAAGCTTTCTTT
-,TRBJ2-1,TRBD2,TRBV5-1,CASSRTSGDYNEQFF,TGCGCCAGCAGCCGGACTAGCGGGGACTACAATGAGCAGTTCTTC
-,TRBJ1-4,-,TRBV29-1,CSGGDATNEKLFF,TGCAGCGGGGGGGACGCAACTAATGAAAAACTGTTTTTT
once,TRBJ1-5,-,TRBV5-6,CASSLRVYYQPQHF,TGTGCCAGCAGCTTGCGGGTGTATTATCAGCCCCAGCATTTT
-,TRBJ1-1,-,TRBV6-4,CASKATVNTEAFF,TGTGCCAGCAAAGCGACGGTGAACACTGAAGCTTTCTTT